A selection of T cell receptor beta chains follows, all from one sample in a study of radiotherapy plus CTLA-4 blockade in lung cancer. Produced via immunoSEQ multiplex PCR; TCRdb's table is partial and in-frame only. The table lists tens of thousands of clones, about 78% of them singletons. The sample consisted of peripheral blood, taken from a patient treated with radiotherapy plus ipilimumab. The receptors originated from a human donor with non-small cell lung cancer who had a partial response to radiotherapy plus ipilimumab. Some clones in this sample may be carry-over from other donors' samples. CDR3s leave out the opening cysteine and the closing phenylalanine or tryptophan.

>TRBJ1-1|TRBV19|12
ASSRTAPNTEAF
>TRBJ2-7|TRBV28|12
ASTVAGGFYEQY
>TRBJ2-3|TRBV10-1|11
ASSDFVTDTQY
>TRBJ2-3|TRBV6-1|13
ASSEDRSAQDTQY
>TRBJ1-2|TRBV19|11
ASSMGTNYGYT
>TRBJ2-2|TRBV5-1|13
ASTLAGGNTGELF
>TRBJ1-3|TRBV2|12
ASTQEGRSDTIY
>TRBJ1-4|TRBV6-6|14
ASSYSGGRGNEKLF
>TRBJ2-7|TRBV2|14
ATDLPGLAENYEQY
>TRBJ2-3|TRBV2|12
ASSVIGGTDTQY
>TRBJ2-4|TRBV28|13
ASSLRQGNKNIQY
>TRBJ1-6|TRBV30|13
AWRTRGLGNSPLH
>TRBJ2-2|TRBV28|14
ASSLYPGRSGGELF
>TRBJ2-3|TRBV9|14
ASSVASGLRSDTQY
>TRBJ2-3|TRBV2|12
ASSRDRAGDTQY
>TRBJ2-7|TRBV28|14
ASSLFGGVAGYEQY
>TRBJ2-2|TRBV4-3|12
ASSQRGGTGELF
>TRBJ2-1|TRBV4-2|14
ASSQETDWPYNEQF
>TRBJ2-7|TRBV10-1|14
ASSESIGGAKSEQY
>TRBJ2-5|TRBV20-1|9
SVLFLETQY
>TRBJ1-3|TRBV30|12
AWSVSNRGNTIY
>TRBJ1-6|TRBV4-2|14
ASSIGQGVGNSPLH
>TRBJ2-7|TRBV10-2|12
ASSETSGSYEQY
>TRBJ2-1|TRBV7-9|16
ASSLSLGTIAGGNEQF
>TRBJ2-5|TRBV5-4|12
ASSLTGRQETQY
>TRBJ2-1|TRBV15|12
ATRERGSYNEQF
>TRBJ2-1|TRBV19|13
ASSIDRAGGNEQF
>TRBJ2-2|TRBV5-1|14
ASSNTGGARTGELF
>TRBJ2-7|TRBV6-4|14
ASSGRGTSGGYEQY
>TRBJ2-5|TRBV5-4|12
ASSSGDSVETQY
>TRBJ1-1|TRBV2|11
ASDRDMNTEAF
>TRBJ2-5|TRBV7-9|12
ASSFGGGEETQY
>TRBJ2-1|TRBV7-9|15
ASSVFSGEFSYNEQF
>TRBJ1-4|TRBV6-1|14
ASSEGQGQGKEKLF
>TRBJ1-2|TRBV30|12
AWSTFRGPNGYT
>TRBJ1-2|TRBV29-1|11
SVEGGGNYGYT
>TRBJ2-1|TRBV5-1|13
ASSPGTISYNEQF
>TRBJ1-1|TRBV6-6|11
ASSWGENTEAF
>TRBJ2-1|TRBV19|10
ASRQGRYGQF
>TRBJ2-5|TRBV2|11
ASRRGNQETQY
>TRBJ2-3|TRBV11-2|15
ASSVLRLAGAADTQY
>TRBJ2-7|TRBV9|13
ASSVEEREIYEQY
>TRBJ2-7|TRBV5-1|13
ASSLTGDRGYEQY
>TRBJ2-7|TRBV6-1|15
ASSEANMGTGAYEQY
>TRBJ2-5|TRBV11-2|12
ASSARTAQETQY
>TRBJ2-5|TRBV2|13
ASSEGLFEQETQY
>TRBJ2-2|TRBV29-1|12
SARGTLGTGELF
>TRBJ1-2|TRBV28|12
ASTIRTGVYGYT
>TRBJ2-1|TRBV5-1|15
ASSLSLGLAGPNEQF
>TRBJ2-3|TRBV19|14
ASSYGRGGFTDTQY
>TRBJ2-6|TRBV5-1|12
AGVSPSGANVLT
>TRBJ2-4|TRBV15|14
ATSRDSTGALNIQY
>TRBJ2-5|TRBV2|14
ASSEALRGVQETQY
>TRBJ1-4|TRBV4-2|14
ASSQDGGLGTEKLF
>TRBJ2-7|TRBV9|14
ASSVAGTGSSYEQY
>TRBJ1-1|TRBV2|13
ASTLTRQQNTEAF
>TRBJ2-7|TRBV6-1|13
ASRKRWQGDYEQY
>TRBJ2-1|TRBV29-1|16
SVTKGLAGGWANNEQF
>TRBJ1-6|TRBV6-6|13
ASSPVEGKNSPLH